The 20 T cell receptor beta chains below all came from one sample that was sequenced in a study of blood T cells in healthy people across ages. Through a sample-barcoded 5' primer and a J-beta primer mix, a second PCR was run for 7 to 11 cycles. TCRdb independently ran MiXCR on the 5' RACE reads; one entry per CDR3 protein. Of 1.6 million or so distinct CDR3 sequences listed, 30% to 40% are singletons. Sequenced input: blood. These TCRs come from a woman in her thirties in good health.

This chain links TRBV20-1 with TRBJ2-1; D remains ambiguous. The V and J ends lost 1 base and 1 base respectively, with 8 bases between them. The germline gives CDR1 DFQATT, CDR2 SNEGSKA (reference sequence). The CDR3 is 14 amino acids. CDR3 amino acids: CSARAESSYNEQFF. CDR3 in DNA: TGCAGTGCTAGAGCAGAGTCTTCCTACAATGAGCAGTTCTTC.

This clonotype occurred a few times. A read error may account for a junction end that differs from germline. The chain couples TRBV28 to TRBJ2-7; TRBD1 might be the D (6 bases). The J call may be wrong; the DNA end is better matched by TRBJ2-5. The germline V gene has CDR1 MDHEN and CDR2 SYDVKM. The CDR3 consists of 15 residues. In DNA form, the CDR3 reads TGTGCCAGCAGCTTAGGGGACACAAGCCAAGGGACCCAGTACTTC. This encodes CASSLGDTSQGTQYF.

This clonotype was observed many times. V and J are TRBV15 and TRBJ1-4; D is possibly TRBD1 (6 bases). This CDR3 has 15 residues. The germline V gene has CDR1 LNHNV and CDR2 YYDKDF (reference sequence). V lost 5 bases and J 7 bases, leaving 17 bases between the germline ends. The DNA of the CDR3 is TGTGCCACCAGCTCGCCCGCCGACAGGCCTGAAAAACTGTTTTTT. It translates to CATSSPADRPEKLFF.

The chain employs TRBV20-1 and TRBJ2-7, with 8 bases aligning to TRBD2. After removal of 5 bases from V and 1 base from J, the junction contained 7 bases not matched to a gene. The length of the CDR3 is 14 residues. From germline, CDR1 is DFQATT and CDR2 SNEGSKA (reference sequence). The CDR3 here is CSAEGGGRSYEQYF. In DNA form, the CDR3 reads TGCAGTGCTGAGGGGGGCGGGAGGTCCTACGAGCAGTACTTC.

The gene calls are TRBV20-1 and TRBJ2-1; D unclear. The germline V and J ends were trimmed by 2 bases and 0 bases, with 14 bases remaining between them. Germline V lookup: CDR1 DFQATT, CDR2 SNEGSKA (reference sequence). The CDR3 contains 16 residues. The CDR3 DNA is TGCAGTGCTAGATTCCTGGGCCCGAGCTCCTACAATGAGCAGTTCTTC. As protein: CSARFLGPSSYNEQFF.

This clonotype was seen more than once but under ten times. V is TRBV3-1 and J is TRBJ2-3; D is perhaps TRBD1 (5 bases). Looked up from germline, CDR1 is LGHDT and CDR2 is YNNKEL (reference sequence). V lost 4 bases to trimming and J lost 7 bases, with 12 bases between them. This CDR3 has 13 residues. The DNA for the CDR3 is TGTGCCAGCAGCCGTGACGACAGACATACGCAGTATTTT. Amino acids: CASSRDDRHTQYF.

The chain carries TRBV20-1 and TRBJ2-3; 10 nucleotides agree with TRBD2. There are 13 residues in the CDR3. Germline V gene lookup returns CDR1 DFQATT and CDR2 SNEGSKA (reference sequence). Trimming cost V 7 bases and J 4 bases; bases outside gene matches: 5. DNA for the CDR3: TGCAGTGTAGCGGGAGGTGGGGCAGATACGCAGTATTTT. Encoded protein: CSVAGGGADTQYF.

The chain links TRBV6-6 to TRBJ1-2; tentatively, D is TRBD1 (6 bases). Trimming removed 0 bases from V and 6 bases from J, with 11 bases in between. The germline gives CDR1 MNHNY, CDR2 SVGAGI (reference sequence). The CDR3 is 14 amino acids. The CDR3 bases are TGTGCCAGCAGTTACTCCACAGCAGGGGATGGCTACACCTTC. As protein: CASSYSTAGDGYTF.

The chain recombines TRBV5-1 with TRBJ2-3; D unclear. This CDR3 has 17 amino acids. Per germline, CDR1 SGHRS and CDR2 YFSETQ. With 0 bases removed from V and 0 bases from J, the gap between germline ends came to 14 bases. The DNA for the CDR3 is TGCGCCAGCAGCTTGGGGGCTAACGGGCCAAGCACAGATACGCAGTATTTT. Translated: CASSLGANGPSTDTQYF.

A word on this clonotype: Possible read error: a much larger clone is one base away. The rearrangement links TRBV29-1 to TRBJ2-1, with 11 bases fitting TRBD1. CDR3 length: 13 amino acids. V trimming: 7 bases; J trimming: 3 bases; junction bases outside the gene matches: 2. Germline-derived CDR1 and CDR2 are SQVTM and ANQGSEA. CDR3 nucleotide sequence: TGCAGCGGCGGGACAGGGGGCTACAATGAGCAGTTCTTC. It encodes CSGGTGGYNEQFF.

V and J are TRBV28 and TRBJ2-6; possibly TRBD2 for D (6 bases). The CDR3 runs to 14 residues. From germline, CDR1 is MDHEN and CDR2 SYDVKM. V gave up 5 bases and J gave up 6 bases, with 11 bases separating them. CDR3 protein: CASSGTSQANVLTF. DNA of the CDR3: TGTGCCAGCAGTGGAACTAGCCAGGCCAACGTCCTGACTTTC.

A few counts support this clonotype. The chain couples TRBV2 to TRBJ1-5; 8 positions match TRBD1. Germline V gene data show CDR1 as SNHLY and CDR2 as FYNNEI. CDR3 length equals 15 residues. Trimming took 6 bases from V and 6 from J; bases not matched to a gene: 10. The CDR3 DNA reads as TGTGCCAGCAGAGGGGGGGCAGGGGGCGGTCAGCCCCAGCATTTT. This codes for CASRGGAGGGQPQHF.

This chain joins TRBV5-1 and TRBJ1-6, with D hard to call. The CDR3 has 14 residues. V lost 1 base, J lost 8 bases, and 10 bases lay in between. Germline values: CDR1 SGHRS, CDR2 YFSETQ. The CDR3 bases are TGCGCCAGCAGCTTGTCGGACGGAGATTCACCCCTCCACTTT. Its protein is CASSLSDGDSPLHF.

The CDR3 bases are TGTGCCAGCAGCTGGGGTCGAGGGGGCGATGTACAAGAGACCCAGTACTTC. The encoded protein is CASSWGRGGDVQETQYF. This chain connects TRBV5-6 to TRBJ2-5; 7 positions agree with TRBD1. Looked up from germline, CDR1 is SGHDT and CDR2 is YYEEEE. The length of the CDR3 is 17 residues. V was pared by 3 bases and J by 2 bases, with 13 bases of the junction left unmatched.

V usage is TRBV9 and J usage is TRBJ1-2, with a weak D call TRBD1 (6 bases). V lost 3 bases and J 5 bases, leaving 17 bases between the germline ends. CDR3 length: 15 residues. Germline V gene data show CDR1 as SGDLS and CDR2 as YYNGEE. The CDR3 loop is CASSGPLGQLYGYTF. The CDR3 DNA is TGTGCCAGCAGCGGACCTTTAGGACAGTTATATGGCTACACCTTC.

This rearrangement joins TRBV20-1 to TRBJ2-1, with 10 nucleotides matching TRBD2. The V and J ends lost 3 bases and 10 bases, in that order; junction bases with no gene match: 9. This CDR3 is built from 14 residues. Germline lookup yields CDR1 DFQATT and CDR2 SNEGSKA (reference sequence). CDR3 in DNA: TGCAGTGCTAGGGAATTAGCGGGAGGTGGGGAGCAGTTCTTC. Translation gives CSARELAGGGEQFF.

This chain links TRBV2 with TRBJ2-7; the D is unclear. This CDR3 region has 14 residues. Trimming pared 7 bases from V and 0 bases from J, leaving 13 bases between. Germline lookup yields CDR1 SNHLY and CDR2 FYNNEI. DNA of the CDR3: TGTGCCAGCATCCCGGACCCTAACTCCTACGAGCAGTACTTC. Its translation: CASIPDPNSYEQYF.

The rearrangement links TRBV6-6 to TRBJ1-1; maybe TRBD1 (6 bases). In germline, CDR1 is MNHNY, CDR2 SVGAGI (reference sequence). Trimming pared 2 bases from V and 4 bases from J, leaving 11 bases between. The CDR3 length is 14 residues. The CDR3 region has the DNA TGTGCCAGCAGTTACCCAATAGGGGGCACTGAAGCTTTCTTT. Its protein is CASSYPIGGTEAFF.

The genes are TRBV9 and TRBJ2-3; tentatively, D is TRBD1 or TRBD2 (5 bases each). CDR3 length equals 15 residues. Germline V gene sequence: CDR1 SGDLS, CDR2 YYNGEE. Trimming left V 0 bases short and J 2 bases short, with 10 bases between. CDR3 sequence: CASSVEVGPTDTQYF. DNA for the CDR3: TGTGCCAGCAGCGTAGAAGTGGGACCCACAGATACGCAGTATTTT.

V is TRBV11-2 and J is TRBJ2-5; no definite D call. The CDR3 is 14 amino acids. Trimming stripped 1 base from V and 9 bases from J, with 15 bases between. Per the germline V gene, CDR1 is SGHAT and CDR2 is FQNNGV. The CDR3 is CASSLAMRRSAQYF. CDR3 nucleotide sequence: TGTGCCAGCAGCTTAGCAATGCGCAGATCAGCCCAGTACTTC. The full variable domain, its missing parts supplied by reference TRBV11-2 and TRBJ2-5, is EAGVAQSPRYKIIEKRQSVAFWCNPISGHATLYWYQQILGQGPKLLIQFQNNGVVDDSQLPKDRFSAERLKGVDSTLKIQPAKLEDSAVYLCASSLAMRRSAQYFGPGTRLLVL.